These 7 T cell receptor beta chains came from one sample sequenced in a study of OX40 agonist ivuxolimab in advanced cancers. Repertoires were generated with immunoSEQ multiplex PCR, while TCRdb's copy carries only in-frame clones and drops some. The sample has about 80,000 clones; over 80% are singletons. The sample was CD4+ or CD8+ T cells sorted from blood, taken in a trial of the OX40 agonist ivuxolimab. Receptor source: an adult with an advanced solid tumor such as melanoma, head and neck, liver or kidney cancer.

The V and J genes are TRBV5-1 and TRBJ2-7; tentatively, D is TRBD1 or TRBD2 (5 bases each). CDR1 and CDR2 (germline): SGHRS, YFSETQ. Between the trimmed V and J ends, which lost 0 bases and 3 bases, there was a span of 10 bases. The CDR3 loop spans 14 amino acids. As DNA, the CDR3 is TGCGCCAGCAGCTTGGTCAATGGGGGCTACGAGCAGTACTTC. Its translation is CASSLVNGGYEQYF. The entire variable domain, with the rest obtained from reference TRBV5-1 and TRBJ2-7, is as follows: KAGVTQTPRYLIKTRGQQVTLSCSPISGHRSVSWYQQTPGQGLQFLFEYFSETQRNKGNFPGRFSGRQFSNSRSEMNVSTLELGDSALYLCASSLVNGGYEQYFGPGTRLTVT.

The rearrangement joins TRBV10-3 to TRBJ2-5; 10 nucleotides match TRBD2. Germline trimming cut 3 bases from V and 5 bases from J; bases unmatched to any gene: 9. Germline-derived CDR1 and CDR2 are ENHRY and SYGVKD. This CDR3 is built from 16 residues. Here the CDR3 reads CAISETYSGGRETQYF. The CDR3 nucleotides are TGTGCCATCAGTGAAACCTATAGCGGGGGGAGGGAGACCCAGTACTTC.

The J gene is TRBJ2-3, the V gene TRBV27; D gene unclear. CDR3 length equals 18 residues. Trimming took 3 bases from V and 4 from J, leaving 23 bases between them. Germline CDR1 is MNHEY and CDR2 is SMNVEV (reference sequence). CDR3 nucleotide sequence: TGTGCCAGCAGTTTCTTAATCCAGCTCGAGCCCTGGCCAGATACGCAGTATTTT. Its protein product is CASSFLIQLEPWPDTQYF.

The V gene is TRBV7-6, the J gene TRBJ1-1; 7 nucleotides align to TRBD1. V gave up 7 bases and J gave up 3 bases; unmatched junction bases: 5. CDR3 length: 13 amino acids. Germline V gives CDR1 SGHVS, CDR2 FNYEAQ. This CDR3 reads CASTTGKHTEAFF. The CDR3 DNA sequence: TGTGCCAGCACGACAGGGAAGCACACTGAAGCTTTCTTT.

The genes are TRBV19 and TRBJ2-3; a weak D match, TRBD2 (5 bases). CDR1 is LNHDA, CDR2 SQIVND, per germline (reference sequence). V dropped 3 bases and J dropped 2 bases, with 9 bases sitting between them. The CDR3 is 14 residues long. In DNA, the CDR3 is TGTGCCAGTAGTATCCTCGGGGTCACAGATACGCAGTATTTT. As protein: CASSILGVTDTQYF. Complete variable domain (other parts from reference TRBV19 and TRBJ2-3): DGGITQSPKYLFRKEGQNVTLSCEQNLNHDAMYWYRQDPGQGLRLIYYSQIVNDFQKGDIAEGYSVSREKKESFPLTVTSAQKNPTAFYLCASSILGVTDTQYFGPGTRLTVL.

V gene TRBV5-1 combines with J gene TRBJ2-4; TRBD2 is a possible D gene (5 bases). Germline-derived CDR1 and CDR2 are SGHRS and YFSETQ. The CDR3 loop spans 13 amino acids. V dropped 4 bases and J dropped 8 bases, with 13 bases sitting between them. This chain's CDR3 is CASSGGDGDIQYF. For the CDR3, the DNA is TGCGCCAGCAGCGGAGGTGACGGGGACATTCAGTACTTC.

V usage is TRBV21-1 and J usage is TRBJ2-2; the D call of TRBD2 is as the table states it, not checked on the DNA. TRBV21-1 is described as a pseudogene. This CDR3 comprises 21 residues. CDR3 amino acids: CASSKDTSGERGGPDTGELFF. The CDR3 DNA reads as TGTGCCAGCAGCAAAGACACATCGGGGGAGCGGGGGGGCCCGGACACCGGGGAGCTGTTTTTT.